Sequencing of this T cell receptor (beta chain) was carried out in a study of naive and memory T cell subsets (dated by TCRdb to the late 2010s). Concerning the study at large: An open-source, UMI-based TCR alpha and beta sequencing pipeline was applied to sorted naive and memory peripheral blood T cell subsets. Complete agreement was observed between the functional CMV T cell responses and the IgG serology results. RNA was DNase-treated and reverse transcribed with TCR constant-region primers, mostly using SuperScript III.

This clonotype was observed at least ten times. Its antigen remains unidentified. No base-level quality is on record; no much larger clone is a single base apart. Libraries were built with UMI-ligation and nested PCR. The beta constant-region primer consisted of an equimolar mixture of two oligonucleotides that together covered TRBC1 and TRBC2. The ligated cDNA went through four rounds of PCR with nested alpha and beta constant-region primers together with the SP2 primer. A single-stranded oligonucleotide bearing the SP2 primer plus a 12-nucleotide UMI was ligated onto the 3' end of the cDNA by T4 RNA ligase 1. Incubation of the ligation reaction lasted about 18-24 hours at 16 degrees C. PCR2 was usually performed as a SYBR Green qPCR and halted at a preset threshold so that over-amplification would not occur. Agencourt AMPure XP magnetic beads were used for all purifications after the first. Libraries were quantified by Qubit and checked on a TapeStation, where a main peak was expected near 650 bp. Pooled libraries were sequenced on an Illumina MiSeq with v2 2x251 paired-end kits, typically giving roughly 0.95-2 million reads per sample. Libraries were pooled at around 3.8 nM per sample, and roughly 5-7.5% PhiX was added to improve cluster recognition. For the original study's pipeline: V and J genes were assigned to Demultiplexor-processed FASTQ reads by Decombinator through tag matching, with a single base-pair mismatch being allowed. Collapsinator used UMIs to correct both sequencing errors and frequency errors arising from PCR heterogeneity. TCRs were translated and CDR3s were extracted from the conserved cysteine to the FGXG phenylalanine by CDR3Translator, with non-productive sequences being flagged. Gini, Shannon entropy and inverse Simpson indices were computed after subsampling the repertoires to the same number of UMI-defined TCRs. Within the linear range, a power law was fitted by maximum likelihood to the distributions of clonotype abundance. On one naive CD8 sample, the pipeline and MIGEC gave similar UMI counts, unique TCR numbers and clonal distributions. The repertoires were searched for several thousand CMV-associated CDR3 sequences that had been compiled from VDJdb and a published dataset. Using fastp trimming at Q25 and MiXCR clonotype assembly, TCRdb reanalyzed the public sequencing data and kept in-frame beta chains. When rows share a CDR3 protein, they turn into one entry using the most common DNA and genes. Here the V and J calls rest on TCRdb's processing, not on the authors' analysis. Recorded for this sample are 20,000 to 25,000 distinct CDR3 sequences; around 8.8% of them occurred a single time. The ten largest account for 22% of the sample.

From the second PCR step onward, the TCR alpha chain libraries and the TCR beta chain libraries were amplified separately. To determine each donor's CMV status, fresh PBMCs were stimulated overnight with CMV viral lysate, and IFNgamma production from CD4+ T cells was then assessed. Using Miltenyi beads, CD4 T cells were first positively selected, and CD8 T cells were then positively selected from the CD4-negative fraction. Cells stained for CD3, CD4, CD8, CD45RA, CD27 and a live/dead dye were sorted on a BD Aria II into four subsets by CD45RA and CD27. Blood came from a few healthy volunteers, each fractionated into CD4 and CD8 T cells and then into four differentiation subsets. Roughly 120 ml of peripheral blood was collected from each donor, and PBMC were isolated from the blood using Ficoll-Paque PLUS density-gradient centrifugation. After sorting, cells were lysed in RLT buffer, RNA was extracted using a Qiagen RNeasy kit, and the extracted RNA was stored at -80 degrees C.

The CDR3, from cysteine to phenylalanine, totals 14 residues. Left in the record is the CDR3 DNA by itself, 42 bases read in frame from the first base. The germline V gene (reference sequence) yields DFQATT for CDR1 and SNEGSKA for CDR2. Trimming costs V 3 bases and J 8 bases, and their ends lie 17 bases apart. Overall results and qualifications from the work: The abundance of TCRs followed a power law with an exponent that differed between naive and memory subsets yet stayed consistent across the three individuals. The repertoire findings for the naive and memory subsets could not be validated against a ground truth because none was available. Once error correction was done, more than 90% of naive TCR sequences showed up just once, which made the naive abundance distributions much steeper than those of the memory subsets. RNA-based TCR counts may be affected by expression changes linked to T cell activation and differentiation. In both CD4 and CD8 cells, a rise in Gini index and a fall in Shannon and inverse Simpson diversity were observed from naive through CM, EM and EMRA. Each clonotype was defined as a single alpha or beta chain sequence rather than as a paired alpha/beta receptor.

The sequenced sample was central memory CD8+ T cells from blood. The intended sense of this specimen's cell subset or site label: central memory, CD45RA- CD27+. The clonotype comes from a human donor in good health. This chain joins TRBV20-1 to TRBJ1-5; TRBD1 is a possible D gene, resting on 5 matching bases. The base sequence is TGCAGTGCTAGGACCGGGACGGAAAACGAGCCCCAGCATTTT. It specifies CSARTGTENEPQHF.